This TCR beta chain was sequenced for a study of T cells in Graves' hyperthyroidism and ophthalmopathy. Regarding the study as a whole: The model made its ophthalmopathy prediction, and onset followed a median about 6 months later.

Aged 18 to 65, the patients had hyperthyroidism that was newly diagnosed and had lasted under 2 months. Around 10 ml fresh peripheral blood yielded the PBMCs. Amplification targeted TCR beta CDR3 regions from RNA transcripts. In the first-round RT-PCR of the TCR CDR3, the HTBI primer set was used. TCRdb processed the multiplex PCR reads anew with MiXCR; each CDR3 protein has one entry. The profile shows over 150,000 distinct CDR3 sequences, approximately 15% of them singletons. This clonotype was detected once. What it binds is unknown. A read error may explain this, as a much larger clone is one base away. The CDR3 has 15 residues. In germline, CDR1 is MNHNS, CDR2 SASEGT. Trimming removed 1 base from V and 5 bases from J, with 14 bases in between.

The TCR originated in a woman in her forties or fifties with Graves' hyperthyroidism. The genes are TRBV6-1 and TRBJ1-1; D might be TRBD1 (5 bases). Sequenced input: blood. DNA of the CDR3: TGTGCCAGCAGTGAAGGGACAACCATAAGGACTGAAGCTTTCTTT. The encoded protein is CASSEGTTIRTEAFF.